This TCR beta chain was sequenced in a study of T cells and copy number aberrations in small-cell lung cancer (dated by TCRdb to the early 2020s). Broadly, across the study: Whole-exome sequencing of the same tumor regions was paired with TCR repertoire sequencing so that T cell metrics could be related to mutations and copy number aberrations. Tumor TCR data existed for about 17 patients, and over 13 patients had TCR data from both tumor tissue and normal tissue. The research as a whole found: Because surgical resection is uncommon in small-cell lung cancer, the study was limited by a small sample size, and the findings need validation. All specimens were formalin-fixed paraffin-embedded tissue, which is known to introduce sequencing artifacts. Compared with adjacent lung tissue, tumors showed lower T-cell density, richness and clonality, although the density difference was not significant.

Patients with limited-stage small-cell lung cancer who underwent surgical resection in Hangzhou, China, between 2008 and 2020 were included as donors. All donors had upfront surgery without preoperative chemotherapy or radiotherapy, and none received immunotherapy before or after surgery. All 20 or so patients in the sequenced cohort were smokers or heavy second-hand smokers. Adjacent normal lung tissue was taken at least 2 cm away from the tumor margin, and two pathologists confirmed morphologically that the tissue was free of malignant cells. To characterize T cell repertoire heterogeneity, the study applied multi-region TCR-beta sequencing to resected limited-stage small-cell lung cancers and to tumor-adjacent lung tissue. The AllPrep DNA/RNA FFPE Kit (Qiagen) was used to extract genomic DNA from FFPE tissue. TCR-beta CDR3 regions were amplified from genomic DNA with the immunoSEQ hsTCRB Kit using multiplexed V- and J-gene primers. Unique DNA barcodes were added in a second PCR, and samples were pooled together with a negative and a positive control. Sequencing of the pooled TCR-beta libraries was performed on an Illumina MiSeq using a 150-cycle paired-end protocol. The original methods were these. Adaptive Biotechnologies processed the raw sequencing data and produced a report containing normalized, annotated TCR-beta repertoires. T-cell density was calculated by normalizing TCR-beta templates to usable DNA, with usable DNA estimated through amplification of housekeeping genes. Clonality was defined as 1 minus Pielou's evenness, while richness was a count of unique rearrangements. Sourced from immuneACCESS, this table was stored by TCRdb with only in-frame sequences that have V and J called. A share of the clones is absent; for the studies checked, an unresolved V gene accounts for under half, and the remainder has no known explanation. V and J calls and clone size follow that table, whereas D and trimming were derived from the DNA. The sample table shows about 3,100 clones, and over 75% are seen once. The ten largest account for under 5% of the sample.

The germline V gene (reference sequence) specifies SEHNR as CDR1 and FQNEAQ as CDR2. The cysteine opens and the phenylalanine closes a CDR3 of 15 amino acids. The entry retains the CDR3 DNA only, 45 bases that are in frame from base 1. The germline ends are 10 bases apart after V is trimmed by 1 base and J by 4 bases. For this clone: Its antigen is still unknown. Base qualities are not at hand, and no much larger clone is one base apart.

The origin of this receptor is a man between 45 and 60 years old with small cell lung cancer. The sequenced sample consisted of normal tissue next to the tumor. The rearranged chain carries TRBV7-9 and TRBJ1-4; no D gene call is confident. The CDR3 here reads CASSLGIGGNEKLFF. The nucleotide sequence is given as TGTGCCAGCAGCTTAGGGATAGGTGGTAATGAAAAACTGTTTTTT.